The rows below give T cell receptor beta chains drawn from one sample of a study of Ad26.COV2.S vaccination and SARS-CoV-2 variants. TCRdb's copy holds only in-frame clones and misses some; the assay was immunoSEQ multiplex PCR. The data contain approximately 480,000 clones, roughly 85% of them singletons. The material sequenced was peripheral blood, taken in a trial of Ad26.COV2.S vaccine versus placebo. These receptors came from a person between 18 and 65 years old who received the Ad26.COV2.S COVID-19 vaccine or a placebo. Each CDR3 is given without its conserved first and last residue. Where a row states a size, it is once, few, many or the class of an expanded clone; other rows omit it.

J	V	size	CDR3
TRBJ1-1	TRBV19	.	ASSEQGRQNTEAF
TRBJ2-7	TRBV28	.	ASSSPPGQGSYEQY
TRBJ1-3	TRBV2	.	ASRPTGGASGNTIY
TRBJ2-3	TRBV28	.	ASSWKDTQY
TRBJ1-1	TRBV5-1	.	ASRQMSMNTEAF
TRBJ1-5	TRBV27	.	ASSITGGNQPQH
TRBJ1-2	TRBV29-1	.	SVEKGTGGVYGYT
TRBJ1-2	TRBV24-1	.	ATSDYLGGYT
TRBJ2-1	TRBV5-4	.	ASSDPGQSNEQF
TRBJ2-7	TRBV7-2	.	ASSYQYEQY
TRBJ2-1	TRBV20-1	.	SASMASGGRVEQF
TRBJ1-2	TRBV11-2	few	ASSLGSNYGYT
TRBJ1-2	TRBV6-6	.	ASSPPRSDGYT
TRBJ1-2	TRBV7-8	.	ASSSQGGSLYGYT
TRBJ2-1	TRBV5-4	.	ASIGGGLDEQF
TRBJ1-1	TRBV21-1	.	ASSKGVNTEAF
TRBJ2-3	TRBV24-1	.	ATSDSAGVADTQY
TRBJ2-3	TRBV5-6	.	ASSLGSGSPDTQY
TRBJ1-4	TRBV9	.	ASSVTPTGDEKLF
TRBJ2-3	TRBV10-3	.	AISEFGGIGTDTQY
TRBJ1-5	TRBV28	.	ASRNGVPNQPQH
TRBJ2-3	TRBV5-4	many	ASSIPSSSTQY
TRBJ2-1	TRBV9	.	ASSLGGEQF
TRBJ2-7	TRBV3-1/TRBV3-2	.	ASSQVPTSRYEQY
TRBJ2-3	TRBV19	.	ASTTTGGTDTQY
TRBJ2-7	TRBV5-1	.	ASSSASGTGTYEQY
TRBJ2-6	TRBV19	.	ASSIYITSGANVLT
TRBJ2-7	TRBV11-2	.	ASEDGYEQY
TRBJ2-7	TRBV7-9	.	ASSLAPKRVQY
TRBJ2-2	TRBV20-1	.	SASTSGRARGGELF